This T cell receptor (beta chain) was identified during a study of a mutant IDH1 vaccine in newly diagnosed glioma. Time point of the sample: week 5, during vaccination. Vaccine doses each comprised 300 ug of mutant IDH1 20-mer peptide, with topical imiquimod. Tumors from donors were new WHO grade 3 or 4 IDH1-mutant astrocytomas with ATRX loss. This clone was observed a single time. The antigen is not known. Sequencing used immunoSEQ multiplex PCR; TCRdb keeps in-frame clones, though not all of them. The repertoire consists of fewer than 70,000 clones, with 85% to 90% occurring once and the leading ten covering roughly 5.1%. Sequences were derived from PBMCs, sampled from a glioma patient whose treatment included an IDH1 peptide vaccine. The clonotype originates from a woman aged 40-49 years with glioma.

The CDR3 DNA reads TGTGCCAGCAGCGACAATCCGGGACTAGCGGGGGGTATCCAGTACTTC. Translation: CASSDNPGLAGGIQYF. This chain links TRBV7-2 with TRBJ2-5; 15 bases are shared with TRBD2. The CDR3 totals 16 residues. Germline lookup yields CDR1 SGHTA and CDR2 FQGNSA. Losses at the gene ends were 5 bases for V and 10 bases for J; bases not matched to a gene: 11.